Listed here are 29 T cell receptor beta chains from one sample, sequenced in a study of blood T cell repertoires in COVID-19. The assay was immunoSEQ multiplex PCR, and TCRdb's table has in-frame clones only and misses some. This sample yields approximately 220,000 clones, of which more than 75% are seen a single time; under 3.5% belongs to the top ten. Input material: peripheral blood. The receptors derive from a man aged 45-65 years who had recovered from COVID-19.

The chain employs TRBV28 and TRBJ1-2; 7 bases map to TRBD1. Trimming removed 6 bases from V and 5 bases from J; junction bases left unmatched: 12. Looked up from germline, CDR1 is MDHEN and CDR2 is SYDVKM. The CDR3 totals 15 residues. The CDR3 reads CASRNPQGFGYGYTF. CDR3 sequence (DNA): TGTGCCAGCAGGAACCCACAGGGGTTCGGGTATGGCTACACCTTC.

The chain links TRBV27 to TRBJ2-7; TRBD2 might be the D (5 bases). This CDR3 has 16 amino acids. Germline-derived CDR1 and CDR2 are MNHEY and SMNVEV (reference sequence). V shed 5 bases and J shed 0 bases, with 17 bases lying between them. DNA of the CDR3: TGTGCCAGCAGTCCCCAGTTGCGGGTCGTCTCCTACGAGCAGTACTTC. Translated: CASSPQLRVVSYEQYF.

This clone was seen just once. The CDR3 loop is CSVVGRTTNEKLFF. Here the CDR3 DNA reads TGCAGCGTTGTGGGCAGAACAACTAATGAAAAACTGTTTTTT. V and J are TRBV29-1 and TRBJ1-4; the D is unclear. Germline V lookup: CDR1 SQVTM, CDR2 ANQGSEA. Trimming removed 4 bases at V and 0 bases at J, with 9 bases between. This CDR3 spans 14 amino acids.

This rearrangement joins TRBV2 to TRBJ2-7; 7 nucleotides agree with TRBD1. CDR1 SNHLY and CDR2 FYNNEI come from the germline V gene. The CDR3 loop spans 14 amino acids. Unmatched junction bases numbered 12, after V lost 6 bases and J lost 7 bases. The CDR3 coding sequence is TGTGCCAGCAGCCGTAATACAGGGGCGAGGGAGCAGTACTTC. It specifies CASSRNTGAREQYF. The whole variable domain, remainder taken from reference TRBV2 and TRBJ2-7, is EPEVTQTPSHQVTQMGQEVILRCVPISNHLYFYWYRQILGQKVEFLVSFYNNEISEKSEIFDDQFSVERPDGSNFTLKIRSTKLEDSAMYFCASSRNTGAREQYFGPGTRLTVT.

The DNA for the CDR3 is TGTGCCAGTCGCAAGACCGGGGAAGGGAGGACAGATACGCAGTATTTT. This gives the protein CASRKTGEGRTDTQYF. The rearrangement uses TRBV9 and TRBJ2-3; tentatively, D is TRBD2 (6 bases). The ends were cut back, 8 bases at V and 3 bases at J, with 22 bases in the middle. The germline CDR1 and CDR2 sequences are SGDLS and YYNGEE. This CDR3 spans 16 amino acids.

V gene TRBV5-4 combines with J gene TRBJ2-5, with D unclear. Looked up from germline, CDR1 is SGHNT and CDR2 is YYREEE (reference sequence). Trimming cost V 7 bases and J 0 bases, with 10 bases left between them. The CDR3 covers 13 residues. In DNA, the CDR3 is TGTGCCAGCCATATGGCAGACCAAGAGACCCAGTACTTC. This encodes CASHMADQETQYF.

This sequence joins TRBV11-2 and TRBJ2-4; D is possibly TRBD1 (5 bases). Germline V CDR1 and CDR2: SGHAT, FQNNGV. CDR3 length: 15 amino acids. Trimming removed 8 bases at V and 5 bases at J, with 19 bases between. In DNA, the CDR3 is TGTGCCAGCCTACCATTCCAGGGTAGTCAAAACATTCAGTACTTC. It encodes CASLPFQGSQNIQYF.

In DNA form, the CDR3 reads TGCGCCAGCAGCTTGGGCCGCCAGGGGGCGGGTGAAAAACTGTTTTTT. Translation gives CASSLGRQGAGEKLFF. The chain has TRBV5-1 and TRBJ1-4, with 8 bases matching TRBD1. V was clipped by 0 bases and J by 7 bases; unmatched bases: 8. CDR1 is SGHRS, CDR2 YFSETQ, per germline. The CDR3 loop spans 16 amino acids.

V and J are TRBV18 and TRBJ2-1; D might be TRBD2 (6 bases). The CDR3 totals 15 residues. V lost 3 bases, J lost 9 bases, and 18 bases lay in between. CDR1 KGHSH and CDR2 LQKENI come from the germline V gene. This chain's CDR3 is CASSPYPSASGEQFF. CDR3 nucleotides: TGTGCCAGCTCACCTTATCCTAGCGCCAGTGGTGAGCAGTTCTTC.

This clone appeared once. The CDR3 region is CASSLGADTQYF. The CDR3 DNA reads as TGCGCCAGCAGCTTGGGGGCCGATACGCAGTATTTT. This chain joins TRBV5-1 and TRBJ2-3; no firm D call. The CDR3 length is 12 residues. CDR1 SGHRS and CDR2 YFSETQ come from the germline V gene. V was clipped by 0 bases and J by 6 bases, with 5 bases between them.

The chain couples TRBV14 to TRBJ2-3, with 8 bases lining up with TRBD2. V lost 0 bases, J lost 3 bases, and 8 bases stayed unmatched. The germline V gene has CDR1 SGHDN and CDR2 FVKESK. This CDR3 comprises 17 residues. CDR3 DNA: TGTGCCAGCAGCCAAGATGGCGAAGCGGGAGTGACAGATACGCAGTATTTT. It yields the protein CASSQDGEAGVTDTQYF.

The CDR3 nucleotides read TGTGCCAGCAGCTTAGAGGCGGGAGTGAATGAGCAGTTCTTC. This codes for CASSLEAGVNEQFF. The V call is TRBV7-2, the J call TRBJ2-1; 7 bases match TRBD2. The CDR3 is 14 amino acids. The germline gives CDR1 SGHTA, CDR2 FQGNSA. J lost 7 bases, V lost 1 base, and 4 bases had no gene match.

A remark on this clone: The same CDR3 is also encoded by other DNA sequences in this sample. The V gene is TRBV7-9, the J gene TRBJ2-7; D perhaps matches TRBD2 (5 bases). Germline CDR1 SEHNR, CDR2 FQNEAQ (reference sequence). Trimming shortened V by 3 bases and J by 2 bases, and 8 bases separated the two germline ends. This CDR3 comprises 13 residues. In DNA form, the CDR3 reads TGTGCCAGCAGCTTTGGAGGTGCCTACGAGCAGTACTTC. Encoded protein: CASSFGGAYEQYF.

This sequence joins TRBV5-1 and TRBJ2-5, with D perhaps matching TRBD2 (5 bases). CDR1 is SGHRS and CDR2 is YFSETQ in the germline V gene. V was pared by 5 bases and J by 3 bases, with 8 bases between. This CDR3 region has 12 residues. The CDR3: CASRGAEETQYF. CDR3 sequence (DNA): TGCGCCAGCAGGGGAGCTGAAGAGACCCAGTACTTC. Full variable domain (remainder filled in from reference TRBV5-1 and TRBJ2-5): KAGVTQTPRYLIKTRGQQVTLSCSPISGHRSVSWYQQTPGQGLQFLFEYFSETQRNKGNFPGRFSGRQFSNSRSEMNVSTLELGDSALYLCASRGAEETQYFGPGTRLLVL.

V is TRBV18 and J is TRBJ1-3; the D is unclear. Between the trimmed V and J ends, which lost 3 bases and 0 bases, there was a span of 9 bases. This CDR3 is built from 15 residues. CDR1 is KGHSH and CDR2 is LQKENI in the germline V gene. The CDR3 coding sequence is TGTGCCAGCTCACCCTCCAGGTCCTCTGGAAACACCATATATTTT. This codes for CASSPSRSSGNTIYF.

V usage is TRBV18 and J usage is TRBJ2-7; D possibly corresponds to TRBD2 (6 bases). The germline gives CDR1 KGHSH, CDR2 LQKENI. V dropped 10 bases and J dropped 6 bases, with 19 bases sitting between them. The length of the CDR3 is 13 residues. The CDR3 loop reads CATSVGTQGEQYF. In DNA form, the CDR3 reads TGTGCCACCTCGGTAGGGACTCAAGGCGAGCAGTACTTC.

The rearrangement uses TRBV19 and TRBJ2-1; TRBD2 matches 13 bases. CDR3 size: 17 residues. The trim removed 3 bases at V and 5 bases at J, leaving 7 bases unmatched. Per germline, CDR1 LNHDA and CDR2 SQIVND (reference sequence). The CDR3 bases are TGTGCCAGTAGTATCGTCCCAGGACTAGCGGGAGACAATGAGCAGTTCTTC. Its protein is CASSIVPGLAGDNEQFF.

The V and J genes are TRBV10-2 and TRBJ2-7; D not resolved. Germline V lookup: CDR1 WSHSY, CDR2 SAAADI. This CDR3 comprises 12 residues. V was clipped by 7 bases and J by 2 bases, with 9 bases between them. CDR3 sequence reads: CASTDTAYEQYF. CDR3 nucleotides: TGCGCCAGCACCGACACAGCCTACGAGCAGTACTTC.

The CDR3 loop is CASSLRADIQYF. Written as DNA, the CDR3 is TGTGCCAGCAGTTTACGAGCGGACATTCAGTACTTC. V and J are TRBV28 and TRBJ2-4, with a possible D match to TRBD2 (5 bases). Deletions cut 2 bases from V and 8 bases from J, with 7 bases between. Germline CDR1 reads MDHEN; CDR2 reads SYDVKM. This CDR3 spans 12 amino acids.

The chain employs TRBV2 and TRBJ1-3; 7 nucleotides match TRBD1. The CDR3 is made up of 16 amino acids. The V gene's germline CDR1 is SNHLY and CDR2 FYNNEI. After removal of 2 bases from V and 4 bases from J, the junction contained 8 bases not matched to a gene. The CDR3 DNA sequence: TGTGCCAGCAGTGAAAGGCTGCAGGGGGAAGGAAACACCATATATTTT. Amino acid sequence: CASSERLQGEGNTIYF. The whole variable domain, remainder taken from reference TRBV2 and TRBJ1-3, is EPEVTQTPSHQVTQMGQEVILRCVPISNHLYFYWYRQILGQKVEFLVSFYNNEISEKSEIFDDQFSVERPDGSNFTLKIRSTKLEDSAMYFCASSERLQGEGNTIYFGEGSWLTVV.

The V gene is TRBV7-9, the J gene TRBJ1-1; no firm D call. CDR1 is SEHNR, CDR2 FQNEAQ, per germline (reference sequence). The CDR3 covers 14 residues. V lost 5 bases and J 1 base, leaving 11 bases between the germline ends. CDR3 protein: CASSPELRNTEAFF. CDR3 DNA: TGTGCCAGCAGCCCGGAGTTAAGGAACACTGAAGCTTTCTTT.

The J gene is TRBJ1-4, the V gene TRBV6-2 or TRBV6-3; TRBD1 aligns across 7 bases. The CDR3 runs to 15 residues. The germline V gene encodes CDR1 MNHEY and CDR2 SVGEGT. V lost 4 bases, J lost 0 bases, and 2 bases stayed unmatched. Written as DNA, the CDR3 is TGTGCCAGCAGTTCCAGGGGGACAACTAATGAAAAACTGTTTTTT. This encodes CASSSRGTTNEKLFF.

CDR3 sequence: CASSYDRGRTGYTF. CDR3 sequence (DNA): TGTGCCAGCAGTTACGACAGGGGGAGGACAGGCTACACCTTC. The chain links TRBV6-5 to TRBJ1-2; 9 positions match TRBD1. Germline-derived CDR1 and CDR2 are MNHEY and SVGAGI. The CDR3 has 14 amino acids. J gave up 8 bases and V 2 bases, and 6 bases lay outside the gene matches.

This clone came up once. This chain uses TRBV11-2 with TRBJ2-5; D might be TRBD2 (6 bases). The CDR3 extends over 13 amino acids. V was cut by 6 bases and J by 4 bases, with 12 bases left in between. Germline CDR1 SGHAT, CDR2 FQNNGV. CDR3 region: CASSYSGGETQYF. CDR3 DNA sequence: TGTGCCAGCAGTTACTCCGGGGGAGAGACCCAGTACTTC. Supplemented by reference TRBV11-2 and TRBJ2-5, the full variable domain reads EAGVAQSPRYKIIEKRQSVAFWCNPISGHATLYWYQQILGQGPKLLIQFQNNGVVDDSQLPKDRFSAERLKGVDSTLKIQPAKLEDSAVYLCASSYSGGETQYFGPGTRLLVL.

The V call is TRBV7-9, the J call TRBJ1-5; D unresolved. CDR1 and CDR2 (germline): SEHNR, FQNEAQ (reference sequence). CDR3 length equals 12 residues. Between the trimmed V and J ends, which lost 4 bases and 10 bases, there was a span of 11 bases. The CDR3 coding sequence is TGTGCCAGCAGCTCACTGGAGAAACCCCAGCATTTT. Residues: CASSSLEKPQHF.

The chain combines TRBV18 with TRBJ1-5; D is ambiguous. The V end lost 6 bases, the J end lost 4 bases, and 10 bases lay between the germline ends. Germline lookup yields CDR1 KGHSH and CDR2 LQKENI. The CDR3 sequence is 13 residues long. This CDR3 reads CASSPNMNQPQHF. CDR3 bases: TGTGCCAGCTCCCCGAACATGAATCAGCCCCAGCATTTT.

The chain employs TRBV10-3 and TRBJ2-1, with 7 bases matching TRBD1. This CDR3 is built from 14 residues. V gave up 6 bases and J gave up 0 bases; unmatched junction bases: 2. Germline CDR1 and CDR2: ENHRY and SYGVKD. The DNA for the CDR3 is TGTGCCATCAGCGACAGGGCCTCCTACAATGAGCAGTTCTTC. This sequence encodes CAISDRASYNEQFF.

The chain employs TRBV12-3 or TRBV12-4 and TRBJ2-3; D is undetermined. The CDR3 sequence is 13 residues long. The V and J ends lost 8 bases and 1 base respectively, with 10 bases between them. CDR3 sequence reads: CASGPLGTDTQYF. The CDR3 coding sequence is TGTGCCAGCGGGCCTTTAGGCACAGATACGCAGTATTTT.

The CDR3 reads CASSPPLIAGVYEQYF. The CDR3 nucleotides read TGTGCCAGCTCACCACCGTTAATAGCGGGCGTCTACGAGCAGTACTTC. This chain connects TRBV18 to TRBJ2-7, with 7 bases that match TRBD2. The CDR3 covers 16 residues. Germline-derived CDR1 and CDR2 are KGHSH and LQKENI. Unmatched junction bases numbered 8, after V lost 0 bases and J lost 3 bases.